These 11 T cell receptor beta chains were sequenced from one sample in a study of T cell repertoires in cytomegalovirus infection (dated 2019 in TCRdb). Taken with the paper, the label for treatment or condition translates to: in vitro stimulation with specific CMV peptide epitopes to enrich CMV-specific T cells. This sample was sequenced with an Illumina HiSeq 1500. The public reads were reanalyzed by TCRdb: fastp trimming at Q25, MiXCR alignment, in-frame beta chains only. Entries that share a CDR3 protein sequence are merged under the most common genes and DNA. Recorded for this sample are about 770,000 distinct CDR3 sequences; almost 30% of them occurred a single time. Jointly, the top ten make up 13% of the sample. These receptors' targets are unknown. The sequences come from cultured CD8+ T cells from PBMCs, collected from culture after CMV antigen stimulation. These receptors were collected from a human donor in good health (CMV status not recorded). Some clones in this sample may be carry-over from other donors' samples.

The J gene is TRBJ2-1, the V gene TRBV12-3 or TRBV12-4, with 7 bases that match TRBD2. CDR3 length: 15 amino acids. Trimming cost V 2 bases and J 7 bases; bases outside gene matches: 8. The CDR3 nucleotides are TGTGCCAGCAGTTTAAGTAGCGGGCTTGTTAATGAGCAGTTCTTC. Its translation is CASSLSSGLVNEQFF.

This clonotype has more than one count but fewer than ten. The chain couples TRBV7-2 to TRBJ1-2, with D uncertain. Per germline, CDR1 SGHTA and CDR2 FQGNSA. CDR3 size: 14 residues. V lost 5 bases to trimming and J lost 3 bases, with 13 bases between them. This CDR3 is CASSLRWNDYGYTF. In DNA, the CDR3 is TGTGCCAGCAGCCTTAGGTGGAACGACTATGGCTACACCTTC.

This clonotype was detected only once. This chain connects TRBV18 to TRBJ2-7; TRBD1 might be the D (6 bases). This CDR3 has 13 amino acids. Trimming left V 6 bases short and J 5 bases short, with 14 bases between. Germline V gene sequence: CDR1 KGHSH, CDR2 LQKENI. The CDR3: CASSPETGDEQYV. The CDR3 DNA reads as TGTGCCAGCTCCCCTGAGACAGGCGACGAGCAGTACGTC.

This clonotype was observed a handful of times. The rearrangement links TRBV20-1 to TRBJ2-7; TRBD1 matches 9 bases. V lost 0 bases, J lost 4 bases, and 4 bases stayed unmatched. Germline-derived CDR1 and CDR2 are DFQATT and SNEGSKA (reference sequence). The CDR3 totals 14 residues. This chain's CDR3 is CSARDRDRVYEQYF. DNA for the CDR3: TGCAGTGCTAGAGATCGGGACAGGGTATACGAGCAGTACTTC.

This clonotype was observed a few times. The V call is TRBV6-2 or TRBV6-3, the J call TRBJ2-7; TRBD1 matches 9 bases. Germline lookup yields CDR1 MNHEY and CDR2 SVGEGT. V shed 6 bases and J 3 bases; nucleotides not matched to a gene: 6. The CDR3 length is 14 residues. The CDR3 DNA is TGTGCCAGCAGCAACCGGACAGGGGACTACGAGCAGTACGTC. Protein sequence: CASSNRTGDYEQYV.

The CDR3 region is CATFARERGTGELFF. The CDR3, as DNA: TGTGCCACCTTTGCAAGGGAGAGGGGCACCGGGGAGCTGTTTTTT. This chain joins TRBV7-8 and TRBJ2-2, with D perhaps TRBD1 or TRBD2 (5 bases each). V lost 10 bases and J lost 4, with 19 bases in between. The CDR3 loop spans 15 amino acids. Germline assignment: CDR1 SGHVS and CDR2 FQNEAQ.

This clonotype was counted at least ten times. CDR3: CASSLEGWATEAFF. The CDR3 region has the DNA TGTGCCAGCAGCTTGGAAGGGTGGGCCACTGAAGCTTTCTTT. The chain has TRBV7-2 and TRBJ1-1; no definite D call. V shed 3 bases and J shed 4 bases, with 12 bases lying between them. CDR3 length: 14 amino acids. Germline V gene lookup returns CDR1 SGHTA and CDR2 FQGNSA.

This clonotype was observed a few times. This chain uses TRBV19 with TRBJ1-1; the D gene is possibly TRBD1 (6 bases). The V gene's germline CDR1 is LNHDA and CDR2 SQIVND (reference sequence). Between the trimmed V and J ends, which lost 6 bases and 6 bases, there was a span of 20 bases. The CDR3 consists of 15 residues. The DNA of the CDR3 is TGTGCCAGTAGGGCGGAGGCAGGGGCTTGGTCTGAAGCTTTCTTT. Translated, it gives CASRAEAGAWSEAFF.

The genes are TRBV12-5 and TRBJ2-7; 7 bases agree with TRBD1. The J segment lost 5 bases and the V segment lost 5 bases, leaving 12 bases of the junction unmatched. The CDR3 has 15 residues. From germline, CDR1 is LGHNT and CDR2 FRNRAP. The CDR3 sequence: CASGLLGTVVDEQYV. Here the CDR3 DNA reads TGTGCTAGTGGTCTGCTGGGGACAGTCGTGGACGAGCAGTACGTC.

The rearrangement uses TRBV7-9 and TRBJ2-1, with TRBD1 as a possible D gene (6 bases). Per germline, CDR1 SEHNR and CDR2 FQNEAQ (reference sequence). The CDR3 has 15 residues. V gave up 5 bases and J gave up 6 bases, with 17 bases separating them. The CDR3 coding sequence is TGTGCCAGCAGCCCCCGGGCAGGGGTTCGCAATGAGCAGTTCTTC. Translated: CASSPRAGVRNEQFF.

J is TRBJ2-3 and V is TRBV3-1; D may be TRBD2 (7 bases). Germline CDR1 and CDR2: LGHDT and YNNKEL (reference sequence). The CDR3 loop spans 14 amino acids. The V end lost 1 base, the J end lost 4 bases, and 9 bases lay between the germline ends. The CDR3 coding sequence is TGTGCCAGCAGCCAAGCGGGGGGCGCAGATACGCAGTATTTT. Amino acid sequence: CASSQAGGADTQYF.